Listed below are T cell receptor beta chains from one sample, sequenced in a study of blood T cells in healthy people across ages. TCRdb independently ran MiXCR on the 5' RACE reads; one entry per CDR3 protein. Of approximately 900,000 distinct CDR3 sequences in the sample, about 28% were seen once. This sample also belongs to another study, concerning T cells of mothers and their children.

The specimen sequenced was blood. Receptors were obtained from a woman aged 40 to 50 in good health. CDR3s include the opening cysteine and the closing phenylalanine or tryptophan. The order of the fields is V gene, D gene, clone size, J gene, CDR3 protein, CDR3 DNA. D genes are given only for firm matches. Clone size is stated in some rows and not others, as once, few, many or a class when expanded.

TRBV6-2/TRBV6-3	-	few	TRBJ2-7	CASSYVQGLLNNEQYF	TGTGCCAGCAGTTATGTCCAGGGACTTCTTAACAATGAGCAGTACTTC
TRBV7-2	TRBD1	-	TRBJ1-3	CASSSRAMGQGAGNTIYF	TGTGCCAGCAGCTCTAGAGCTATGGGACAGGGGGCCGGAAACACCATATATTTT
TRBV4-3	-	-	TRBJ1-2	CASSQDLPGTYGFAF	TGCGCCAGCAGCCAAGATCTGCCAGGGACATATGGCTTTGCCTTC
TRBV7-2	TRBD2	many	TRBJ2-5	CASSLVAGTSLQTQYF	TGTGCCAGCAGCTTAGTCGCCGGGACTAGTCTTCAGACCCAGTACTTC
TRBV27	-	-	TRBJ2-7	CASSLKRYPSEQYF	TGTGCCAGCAGTTTAAAGAGGTACCCTAGCGAGCAGTACTTC
TRBV7-9	TRBD1	-	TRBJ2-7	CASSLARTGGDEQYF	TGTGCCAGCAGCTTAGCGCGGACAGGGGGAGACGAGCAGTACTTC
TRBV15	TRBD2	many	TRBJ2-7	CATSRRGGLSSYEQYF	TGTGCCACCAGCAGACGCGGGGGGCTTAGCTCCTACGAGCAGTACTTC
TRBV18	-	-	TRBJ1-1	CASSPVLTEAFF	TGTGCCAGCTCACCCGTCCTCACTGAAGCTTTCTTT
TRBV20-1	-	few	TRBJ1-5	CSGQSSNQPQHF	TGCAGTGGTCAAAGTAGCAATCAGCCCCAGCATTTT
TRBV5-6	-	-	TRBJ2-5	CADRAGQGLSEQYF	TGTGCCGACCGTGCGGGGCAGGGTTTGTCTGAGCAGTACTTC
TRBV11-2	-	-	TRBJ2-5	CAGSYDRKETQYF	TGTGCCGGCAGCTACGACAGAAAAGAGACCCAGTACTTC
TRBV10-3	-	few	TRBJ2-6	CAISEPGGVSGANVLTF	TGTGCCATCAGTGAGCCCGGGGGCGTCTCTGGGGCCAACGTCCTGACTTTC
TRBV12-3/TRBV12-4	-	-	TRBJ2-2	CASSFSDGTGELFF	TGTGCCAGCAGTTTTTCGGACGGCACCGGGGAGCTGTTTTTT
TRBV27	-	-	TRBJ2-5	CASSQTPGQSMTLGQYF	TGTGCCAGCAGTCAGACCCCCGGACAGAGCATGACTCTAGGGCAGTACTTC
TRBV28	-	few	TRBJ1-4	CASSLTDTNEKLFF	TGTGCCAGCAGCTTGACGGATACTAATGAAAAACTGTTTTTT
TRBV12-3/TRBV12-4	-	-	TRBJ1-2	CASSPEREDGYTF	TGTGCCAGCAGCCCAGAGAGGGAGGATGGCTACACCTTC
TRBV28	-	-	TRBJ1-2	CASRLNFYGYTF	TGTGCCAGCAGGCTTAACTTCTATGGCTACACCTTC
TRBV7-2	TRBD1	few	TRBJ1-2	CASSAVDRDWGYTF	TGTGCCAGCAGCGCGGTCGACAGGGACTGGGGCTACACCTTC
TRBV5-5	-	once	TRBJ1-1	CASSLDRRLEAFF	TGTGCCAGCAGCTTAGACAGGCGCCTTGAAGCTTTCTTT
TRBV18	-	-	TRBJ2-2	CASSPPPTDTGELFF	TGTGCCAGCTCACCACCGCCAACAGACACCGGGGAGCTGTTTTTT
TRBV29-1	-	-	TRBJ1-1	CSVEDKEGTESSTEAFF	TGCAGCGTTGAAGATAAGGAGGGAACCGAAAGTAGCACTGAAGCTTTCTTT
TRBV10-3	-	-	TRBJ2-5	CAISESANYPEQYF	TGTGCCATCAGTGAGTCCGCCAATTACCCGGAGCAGTACTTC
TRBV28	TRBD2	-	TRBJ2-1	CASSLRRGGNEQFF	TGTGCCAGCAGTTTAAGACGGGGGGGCAATGAGCAGTTCTTC
TRBV29-1	-	many	TRBJ1-2	CSAVGQGYGYTF	TGCAGCGCCGTCGGACAAGGCTATGGCTACACCTTC
TRBV15	-	-	TRBJ1-1	CATSRLLEAFF	TGTGCCACCAGCAGACTACTTGAAGCTTTCTTT
TRBV7-2	TRBD2	many	TRBJ2-5	CASSSQGPLAWETQYF	TGTGCCAGCAGCTCCCAAGGGCCACTAGCGTGGGAGACCCAGTACTTC
TRBV5-1	-	few	TRBJ2-7	CASSLGTAFSYEQYF	TGCGCCAGCAGCTTGGGCACAGCCTTCTCCTACGAGCAGTACTTC
TRBV12-3/TRBV12-4	-	few	TRBJ1-5	CASSLDRPGVGQPQHF	TGTGCCAGCAGTTTAGATCGGCCAGGGGTCGGACAGCCCCAGCATTTT
TRBV4-1	-	-	TRBJ1-5	CASSQNGIEYQPQHF	TGCGCCAGCAGCCAGAACGGGATAGAGTATCAGCCCCAGCATTTT
TRBV5-5	TRBD1	-	TRBJ1-1	CASSLLGQGDTEAFF	TGTGCCAGCAGCCTACTGGGACAGGGTGACACTGAAGCTTTCTTT
TRBV9	-	few	TRBJ2-1	CAGSEEGKGVSYNEQFF	TGTGCCGGCAGCGAGGAAGGCAAAGGGGTCTCCTACAATGAGCAGTTCTTC
TRBV2	-	-	TRBJ1-5	CASSEAIGAVSNQPQHF	TGTGCCAGCAGTGAAGCTATTGGGGCAGTCAGCAATCAGCCCCAGCATTTT
TRBV5-1	-	-	TRBJ2-1	CASRESGIDEQFF	TGCGCCAGCAGAGAGTCGGGTATCGATGAGCAGTTCTTC
TRBV7-8	-	-	TRBJ1-1	CTSSLRTLNTEAFF	TGTACCAGCAGCTTACGGACCCTTAACACTGAAGCTTTCTTT
TRBV29-1	TRBD1	many	TRBJ1-2	CSVDLGGQGYGYTF	TGCAGCGTTGATTTGGGGGGACAGGGCTATGGCTACACCTTC
TRBV4-1	TRBD2	-	TRBJ2-3	CASSQDALAAPADTQYF	TGCGCCAGCAGCCAAGACGCGCTAGCGGCACCCGCAGATACGCAGTATTTT
TRBV5-1	TRBD2	-	TRBJ2-7	CASSLASGSFSHEQYF	TGCGCCAGCAGCTTGGCGAGCGGGAGCTTTTCACACGAGCAGTACTTC
TRBV9	-	-	TRBJ1-2	CASSVTGLGGYTF	TGTGCCAGCAGCGTAACAGGATTGGGAGGCTACACCTTC
TRBV28	-	once	TRBJ2-2	CASSVHKAGELFF	TGTGCCAGCAGTGTGCATAAGGCCGGGGAGCTGTTTTTT
TRBV27	-	few	TRBJ2-7	CASSPSGLRFRYEQYF	TGTGCCAGCAGTCCCTCCGGCCTGCGGTTCCGCTACGAGCAGTACTTC
TRBV27	TRBD2	-	TRBJ2-3	CASSHWTSGGIDTQYF	TGTGCCAGCAGTCACTGGACTAGCGGGGGAATAGATACGCAGTATTTT